This entry lists 24 T cell receptor beta chains sequenced from one sample in a study of tumor and adjacent non-tumor tissue in lung cancer. No cell sorting was done before RNA was extracted from the tissue. Three rounds of nested PCR, following a modified ARM-PCR protocol, produced the TCRbeta library. TCRdb reprocessed the multiplex PCR reads with MiXCR, giving one entry per CDR3 protein. The sample records approximately 70,000 distinct CDR3 sequences, around 73% being singletons. The specimen was lung tumor tissue. The receptors shown here come from a man aged 55 to 70 with non-small cell lung cancer.

This clonotype was counted a single time. A junction end diverges from the germline sequence, so it may reflect a read error. The chain carries TRBV12-5 and TRBJ2-7; D not resolved. The CDR3 loop spans 19 amino acids. The germline V gene encodes CDR1 LGHNT and CDR2 FRNRAP. The CDR3 nucleotides are TGTGCTAGTGCTTTGGAGTCTAACGGCTTTACCACCCACCCGGACGAACAGTACTTC. Amino acid sequence: CASALESNGFTTHPDEQYF.

The chain couples TRBV19 to TRBJ1-5, with no clear D. Trimming shortened V by 6 bases and J by 10 bases, and 19 bases separated the two germline ends. The CDR3 contains 14 residues. Germline CDR1 and CDR2: LNHDA and SQIVND (reference sequence). The CDR3 DNA reads as TGTGCCAGTAGGGGTACAGCCGCTAGTGGACCCCAGCATTTT. Amino acids: CASRGTAASGPQHF. Full variable domain (rest looked up from reference TRBV19 and TRBJ1-5): DGGITQSPKYLFRKEGQNVTLSCEQNLNHDAMYWYRQDPGQGLRLIYYSQIVNDFQKGDIAEGYSVSREKKESFPLTVTSAQKNPTAFYLCASRGTAASGPQHFGDGTRLSIL.

On this clonotype: It may be a read error: a sequence one base away is much more abundant. The chain combines TRBV11-2 with TRBJ1-4; D is undetermined. From germline, CDR1 is SGHAT and CDR2 FQNNGV. The CDR3 is 14 amino acids. The CDR3 DNA is TGTGCCAGCAGCTTTGGACCGGCTAAAGAAAAACTGTTTTTT. This sequence encodes CASSFGPAKEKLFF.

The rearrangement uses TRBV6-5 and TRBJ2-4; D is ambiguous. CDR1 and CDR2 (germline): MNHEY, SVGAGI. The germline V and J ends were trimmed by 2 bases and 6 bases, with 14 bases remaining between them. This CDR3 region has 15 residues. The CDR3 sequence: CASSYNRCSGNIQYF. As DNA, the CDR3 is TGTGCCAGCAGTTACAACCGGTGTTCGGGAAACATTCAGTACTTC.

For this clonotype: The conserved closing phenylalanine or tryptophan is absent in this CDR3, likely reflecting a read error. No DNA is shown, since the ends of the CDR3 on it are uncertain; the CDR3 is the one TCRdb lists. This chain uses TRBV6-1 with TRBJ2-4; no check of the table's D call, TRBD2, against the DNA was made. Including both end residues, the CDR3 is 14 amino acids long. Germline CDR1 and CDR2: MNHNS and SASEGT. CDR3 sequence reads: CASSGAGGGTIQYL.

The chain uses TRBV11-2 and TRBJ2-1; D unclear. Per the germline V gene, CDR1 is SGHAT and CDR2 is FQNNGV. V was pared by 1 base and J by 0 bases, with 16 bases between. CDR3 length: 18 residues. The CDR3 is CASSLAFRVESSYNEQFF. The CDR3 DNA reads as TGTGCCAGCAGCTTAGCGTTTCGAGTGGAGAGCTCCTACAATGAGCAGTTCTTC.

The J gene is TRBJ2-7, the V gene TRBV6-1; 7 bases agree with TRBD1. The V and J ends lost 3 bases and 13 bases, in that order; junction bases with no gene match: 15. The CDR3 extends over 14 amino acids. Germline values: CDR1 MNHNS, CDR2 SASEGT. CDR3 coding DNA: TGTGCCAGCAGTGATCCCGGGACAGACTACGTGCAATACTTC. This codes for CASSDPGTDYVQYF.

The genes are TRBV6-2 or TRBV6-3 and TRBJ1-6, with D uncertain. The CDR3 is 14 amino acids. Trimming cost V 10 bases and J 10 bases, with 20 bases left between them. CDR1 and CDR2 (germline): MNHEY, SVGEGT. In DNA form, the CDR3 reads TGTGCCAATTCTCCCGTTGGAGGTGAGTCACCCCTCCACTTT. It is translated as CANSPVGGESPLHF.

Comments on this clonotype: No conserved phenylalanine or tryptophan ends this CDR3, so it is likely a read error. CDR3: CSVEGDASDEKLFS. As DNA, the CDR3 is TGCAGCGTTGAGGGGGACGCCAGTGATGAAAAACTGTTTTCT. The chain recombines TRBV29-1 with TRBJ1-4; TRBD1 is a possible D gene (5 bases). Germline values: CDR1 SQVTM, CDR2 ANQGSEA. V was trimmed by 3 bases and J by 6 bases, leaving 14 bases between them. The CDR3 length is 14 residues.

Concerning this clonotype: The junction differs from germline at one of its ends, possibly a read error. The chain couples TRBV29-1 to TRBJ2-1, with D possibly matching TRBD1 (6 bases). The CDR3 totals 11 residues. CDR1 and CDR2 from the germline V gene are SQVTM and ANQGSEA. The CDR3 reads CSGTTGYEQLF. Here the CDR3 DNA reads TGCAGCGGTACTACAGGGTATGAGCAGTTATTC.

This clonotype is a singleton in its sample. The rearrangement uses TRBV5-1 and TRBJ2-1; D possibly corresponds to TRBD2 (6 bases). CDR1 is SGHRS and CDR2 is YFSETQ in the germline V gene. This CDR3 region has 17 residues. Trimming took off 1 base at V and 8 bases at J, with 22 bases between the two ends. The CDR3 here is CASSLLPPGLAADEQFF. DNA of the CDR3: TGCGCCAGCAGCTTGCTACCTCCGGGATTAGCGGCTGATGAGCAGTTCTTC. Supplemented by reference TRBV5-1 and TRBJ2-1, the full variable domain reads KAGVTQTPRYLIKTRGQQVTLSCSPISGHRSVSWYQQTPGQGLQFLFEYFSETQRNKGNFPGRFSGRQFSNSRSEMNVSTLELGDSALYLCASSLLPPGLAADEQFFGPGTRLTVL.

A note on this clonotype: A read error may account for a junction end that differs from germline. This chain links TRBV29-1 with TRBJ2-1; D is perhaps TRBD2 (5 bases). There are 15 residues in the CDR3. The V gene's germline CDR1 is SQVTM and CDR2 ANQGSEA. The CDR3 sequence: CSVDLASGAYNELFF. DNA of the CDR3: TGCAGCGTTGATTTAGCCAGCGGTGCCTACAACGAGCTGTTCTTC.

In regard to this clonotype: The junction shows a germline mismatch at one end, possibly a read error. This sequence joins TRBV6-5 and TRBJ2-3, with a possible D match to TRBD1 (6 bases). The CDR3 spans 13 residues. Germline assignment: CDR1 MNHEY and CDR2 SVGAGI. The CDR3 protein is CASSPTGFDTHYF. Written as DNA, the CDR3 is TGTGCCAGCAGTCCAACAGGGTTCGATACGCACTATTTT.

Remarks on this clonotype: The germline gene is not matched at one end of the junction; a read error may be the cause. The rearrangement joins TRBV12-3 or TRBV12-4 to TRBJ1-1, with a possible D match to TRBD1 (6 bases). The CDR3 has 14 residues. The CDR3: CASSMGQWNTEAIF. For the CDR3, the DNA is TGTGCCAGTAGTATGGGACAATGGAACACTGAAGCTATCTTT.

Comments on this clonotype: A read error may produce the germline difference seen at one junction end. This chain links TRBV29-1 with TRBJ2-3, with 8 nucleotides matching TRBD1. Per the germline V gene, CDR1 is SQVTM and CDR2 is ANQGSEA. The CDR3 is 12 residues long. The CDR3 sequence is CSVGQGGVTQYF. CDR3 coding DNA: TGTAGCGTCGGACAGGGCGGTGTTACGCAGTATTTT.

Points on this clonotype: The CDR3 does not end in the conserved phenylalanine or tryptophan, so this is likely a read error. The chain has TRBV28 and TRBJ2-2; 9 positions match TRBD1. CDR3 length: 16 amino acids. Looked up from germline, CDR1 is MDHEN and CDR2 is SYDVKM. CDR3 in DNA: TGTGCCATCAGTGATCCGGGACAGGGATTAGCCGGGGAGCTGTTTTCT. This translates into CAISDPGQGLAGELFS.

The chain joins TRBV20-1 to TRBJ2-1, with 9 bases that match TRBD2. The CDR3 is made up of 16 amino acids. The V gene end was trimmed by 7 bases and the J gene end by 3 bases; junction bases not matched to a gene: 13. Per the germline V gene, CDR1 is DFQATT and CDR2 is SNEGSKA (reference sequence). The CDR3: CSVGDQPLAGYNEQFF. In DNA form, the CDR3 reads TGCAGTGTTGGAGATCAGCCACTAGCGGGCTACAATGAGCAGTTCTTC.

Worth noting for this clonotype: No conserved phenylalanine or tryptophan is present at the end of the CDR3, so a read error is the likely explanation. The chain joins TRBV20-1 to TRBJ2-3, with unresolved D. Germline V gene sequence: CDR1 DFQATT, CDR2 SNEGSKA (reference sequence). The CDR3 contains 13 residues. CDR3 DNA sequence: TGCAGTGCTAGATCACTCAACACAGAAACGCAGTATTCT. Translation gives CSARSLNTETQYS.

In its sample, this clonotype was seen many times. V gene TRBV10-3 combines with J gene TRBJ2-2; maybe TRBD1 (5 bases). The CDR3 is 15 amino acids. Germline V lookup: CDR1 ENHRY, CDR2 SYGVKD. The ends were cut back, 10 bases at V and 0 bases at J, with 15 bases in the middle. The CDR3 DNA sequence: TGTGCCACCTCGGACAAAATATCGAACACCGGGGAGCTGTTTTTT. Its translation is CATSDKISNTGELFF.

Concerning this clonotype: One end of the junction fails to match germline, which may point to a read error. The CDR3, as DNA: TGTGCCAGCAGTTACTCCCTAGGCTCTGGGGCCAACATCCTAACTTTC. This sequence encodes CASSYSLGSGANILTF. The chain uses TRBV6-5 and TRBJ2-6, with a weak D call TRBD1 (5 bases). The CDR3 is made up of 16 amino acids. The germline V gene has CDR1 MNHEY and CDR2 SVGAGI.

Only one count was recorded for this clonotype. Germline is not matched at one junction end, which may reflect a read error. This chain connects TRBV18 to TRBJ2-3; possibly TRBD2 for D (6 bases). The CDR3 is 13 amino acids. Germline V CDR1 and CDR2: KGHSH, LQKENI. The CDR3 region has the DNA TGTGCCAGCACACCCTCCGGGGGAGATACGCAGTATTTT. This codes for CASTPSGGDTQYF.

About this clonotype: Mismatch with germline at one junction end may stem from a read error. The chain links TRBV12-3 or TRBV12-4 to TRBJ2-5, with D uncertain. The CDR3 has 13 amino acids. The CDR3 spells CASSIFRAGTQYF. The CDR3 DNA sequence: TGTGCTAGCAGTATATTCAGAGCTGGGACCCAGTACTTC.

This clonotype was observed many times. The chain combines TRBV11-2 with TRBJ2-5; 7 nucleotides align to TRBD2. CDR3 length: 15 residues. Trimming at V came to 4 bases and at J to 2 bases, leaving 7 bases not matched to a gene. Germline values: CDR1 SGHAT, CDR2 FQNNGV. CDR3 loop: CASSSRPGGQETQYF. The CDR3 DNA follows: TGTGCCAGCAGCTCCCGCCCGGGAGGTCAAGAGACCCAGTACTTC.

This clonotype was detected a few times. A read error may explain this, as a much larger clone is one base away. The genes are TRBV6-1 and TRBJ1-5; D is unresolved. CDR1 and CDR2 from the germline V gene are MNHNS and SASEGT. The CDR3 totals 13 residues. The DNA for the CDR3 is TGTGCCAACAGTGAAGGTCACAATCAGCCCCAGCATTTT. It codes for CANSEGHNQPQHF.